A single sample is the source of the 13 T cell receptor beta chains below, sequenced in a study of blood T cells in healthy people across ages. The use of a sample-barcoded 5' primer and a J-beta primer mix characterized a second PCR of roughly 6 to 12 cycles. MiXCR, run by TCRdb on the 5' RACE reads, gives a single entry per CDR3 protein. The sample lists about 540,000 distinct CDR3 sequences, 20% to 30% occurring once. These data also formed part of another study, on T cells of mothers and their children.

What was sequenced was blood. The receptors shown here come from a boy aged 5-17 years in good health.

The chain combines TRBV29-1 with TRBJ1-1; D remains unclear. Trimming left V 4 bases short and J 0 bases short, with 9 bases between. Germline CDR1 is SQVTM and CDR2 is ANQGSEA. This CDR3 region has 13 residues. The CDR3 sequence is CSVVVLLNTEAFF. Here the CDR3 DNA reads TGCAGCGTTGTAGTACTCCTGAACACTGAAGCTTTCTTT.

This clonotype appeared many times. The chain couples TRBV2 to TRBJ1-4, with unresolved D. Germline CDR1 and CDR2: SNHLY and FYNNEI. The ends were cut back, 7 bases at V and 8 bases at J, with 14 bases in the middle. CDR3 length: 13 amino acids. The CDR3 region has the DNA TGTGCCAGCACGAGCTCCCTCGGGGAAAAACTGTTTTTT. Translating it yields CASTSSLGEKLFF.

The table lists this clonotype with a few counts. J is TRBJ2-1 and V is TRBV6-1; D remains unclear. Trimming left V 3 bases short and J 3 bases short, with 6 bases between. This CDR3 comprises 13 residues. Germline V lookup: CDR1 MNHNS, CDR2 SASEGT. This CDR3 is CASSDASYNEQFF. The CDR3 DNA sequence: TGTGCCAGCAGTGATGCCAGCTACAATGAGCAGTTCTTC.

This sequence joins TRBV28 and TRBJ2-7; the D is unclear. Germline V lookup: CDR1 MDHEN, CDR2 SYDVKM. This CDR3 comprises 15 residues. Trimming shortened V by 3 bases and J by 0 bases, and 12 bases separated the two germline ends. The CDR3 is CASSFQDLSSYEQYF. The CDR3 DNA follows: TGTGCCAGCAGTTTCCAGGATCTTAGCTCCTACGAGCAGTACTTC.

The chain links TRBV12-3 or TRBV12-4 to TRBJ2-5, with a possible D match to TRBD1 (7 bases). The germline V and J ends were trimmed by 3 bases and 2 bases, with 16 bases remaining between them. This CDR3 contains 16 residues. CDR3 in amino acids: CASSFLAGGRQETQYF. The CDR3 coding sequence is TGTGCCAGCAGTTTTCTGGCAGGGGGGCGGCAAGAGACCCAGTACTTC.

This chain links TRBV6-2 or TRBV6-3 with TRBJ2-5, with 7 positions matching TRBD2. Losses at the gene ends were 11 bases for V and 7 bases for J; bases not matched to a gene: 16. The CDR3 contains 14 residues. CDR1 and CDR2 (germline): MNHEY, SVGEGT. CDR3 DNA sequence: TGTGCCGGCAACAAGGCCACAGCGGGGTTGACCCAGTACTTC. This sequence encodes CAGNKATAGLTQYF.

This clonotype was counted a few times. V gene TRBV5-1 combines with J gene TRBJ2-3; 10 bases are a match to TRBD2. The CDR3 loop spans 16 amino acids. V lost 3 bases, J lost 4 bases, and 8 bases stayed unmatched. CDR1 is SGHRS and CDR2 is YFSETQ in the germline V gene. The chain's CDR3 is CASSSPGLALPDTQYF. CDR3 DNA: TGCGCCAGCAGCTCCCCGGGACTAGCGCTTCCAGATACGCAGTATTTT.

This sequence joins TRBV28 and TRBJ2-7; 7 nucleotides align to TRBD1. With V trimmed by 6 bases and J by 2 bases, 1 base remained unmatched. The CDR3 sequence is 12 residues long. Germline-derived CDR1 and CDR2 are MDHEN and SYDVKM. CDR3 nucleotides: TGTGCCAGCAGGACAGGGACCTACGAGCAGTACTTC. Translation gives CASRTGTYEQYF. The entire variable domain, with the rest obtained from reference TRBV28 and TRBJ2-7, is as follows: DVKVTQSSRYLVKRTGEKVFLECVQDMDHENMFWYRQDPGLGLRLIYFSYDVKMKEKGDIPEGYSVSREKKERFSLILESASTNQTSMYLCASRTGTYEQYFGPGTRLTVT.

This sequence joins TRBV28 and TRBJ2-3, with a weak D call TRBD2 (5 bases). CDR3 length: 13 residues. The germline CDR1 and CDR2 sequences are MDHEN and SYDVKM. Trimming cost V 6 bases and J 5 bases, with 12 bases left between them. The CDR3 nucleotides read TGTGCCAGCAGGTTGAGTGCGGGAGATACGCAGTATTTT. This sequence encodes CASRLSAGDTQYF.

This clonotype was seen at least ten times. The chain carries TRBV28 and TRBJ1-1, with D possibly matching TRBD1 (5 bases). CDR1 and CDR2 (germline): MDHEN, SYDVKM. The CDR3 has 15 residues. V dropped 1 base and J dropped 7 bases, with 16 bases sitting between them. CDR3 in amino acids: CASSLFAGPSIEAFF. The CDR3 DNA follows: TGTGCCAGCAGTTTATTTGCGGGGCCCTCGATTGAAGCTTTCTTT. Based on the CDR3 plus reference TRBV28 and TRBJ1-1, the full variable domain is DVKVTQSSRYLVKRTGEKVFLECVQDMDHENMFWYRQDPGLGLRLIYFSYDVKMKEKGDIPEGYSVSREKKERFSLILESASTNQTSMYLCASSLFAGPSIEAFFGQGTRLTVV.

This chain connects TRBV6-2 or TRBV6-3 to TRBJ2-5; D could derive from TRBD1 or TRBD2 (5 bases each). The J call may be wrong; the DNA end is better matched by TRBJ2-1. The CDR3 is 16 amino acids. The germline gives CDR1 MNHEY, CDR2 SVGEGT. The CDR3 nucleotides read TGTGCCAGCAACCCCCGGGACCCTCTTCCGGTAAATGAGCAGTTCTTC. It encodes CASNPRDPLPVNEQFF.

This clonotype was seen only a few times. No DNA is shown, since the ends of the CDR3 on it are uncertain; the CDR3 is the one TCRdb lists. This chain connects TRBV6-5 to TRBJ2-2. CDR1 and CDR2 from the germline V gene are MNHEY and SVGAGI. The CDR3 is 16 amino acids long, termini counted. The CDR3 loop is CASSSSRTRNTGELFF.

This clonotype appeared a few times. This chain connects TRBV20-1 to TRBJ1-4; 7 bases match TRBD1. Germline CDR1 is DFQATT and CDR2 is SNEGSKA (reference sequence). The J segment lost 8 bases and the V segment lost 2 bases, leaving 14 bases of the junction unmatched. The length of the CDR3 is 16 residues. CDR3 sequence reads: CSARPPAQGGGEKLFF. The CDR3 DNA follows: TGCAGTGCTAGACCCCCAGCCCAGGGGGGAGGGGAAAAACTGTTTTTT.